The 21 T cell receptor beta chains presented below share a single source sample, sequenced in a study of T cell responses to AZD1222 COVID-19 vaccine. This table comes from immunoSEQ multiplex PCR, and its TCRdb copy is limited to in-frame clones, with some not included. The data contain roughly 160,000 clones, 92% of them seen just once; the ten biggest clones take up 1.3%. The sequencing here drew on peripheral blood, taken 28 days after the second AZD1222 dose. The receptors shown here come from an adult who received the AZD1222 COVID-19 vaccine.

CDR3 in amino acids: CASSYGDPSSYEQYF. The CDR3 coding sequence is TGTGCCAGCAGTTACGGGGACCCGAGCTCCTACGAGCAGTACTTC. J is TRBJ2-7 and V is TRBV6-5, with D tentatively TRBD1 or TRBD2 (5 bases each). Trimming stripped 2 bases from V and 0 bases from J, with 11 bases between. This CDR3 has 15 amino acids. Germline assignment: CDR1 MNHEY and CDR2 SVGAGI.

The chain carries TRBV24-1 and TRBJ1-2; 10 bases line up with TRBD1. Germline loops: CDR1 KGHDR, CDR2 SFDVKD. The CDR3 extends over 15 amino acids. V was clipped by 4 bases and J by 4 bases; unmatched bases: 5. This chain's CDR3 is CATSEGGQGSYGYTF. CDR3 sequence (DNA): TGTGCCACCAGTGAAGGGGGACAGGGGAGCTATGGCTACACCTTC.

The genes are TRBV18 and TRBJ1-2; no firm D call. The V gene lost 2 bases and the J gene lost 4 bases, with 14 bases spanning the gap. The CDR3 runs 15 residues. CDR1 KGHSH and CDR2 LQKENI come from the germline V gene. DNA of the CDR3: TGTGCCAGCTCACCAGGGGTGGGCGTAGGCTATGGCTACACCTTC. Its translation: CASSPGVGVGYGYTF.

This sequence joins TRBV10-1 and TRBJ2-3; the D gene is possibly TRBD2 (5 bases). The CDR3 is made up of 15 amino acids. Trimming took 7 bases from V and 0 from J, leaving 14 bases between them. Germline-derived CDR1 and CDR2 are WNHNN and SYGVQD (reference sequence). CDR3 protein: CASNALGGSTDTQYF. The DNA for the CDR3 is TGCGCCAGCAACGCTTTAGGAGGAAGCACAGATACGCAGTATTTT.

The V and J genes are TRBV28 and TRBJ2-7; D gene uncertain. This CDR3 is 14 amino acids long. Germline CDR1 MDHEN, CDR2 SYDVKM. The V end lost 5 bases, the J end lost 2 bases, and 13 bases lay between the germline ends. The CDR3 loop reads CASSLTGFAYEQYF. CDR3 DNA sequence: TGTGCCAGCAGTCTGACTGGTTTCGCCTACGAGCAGTACTTC.

This chain connects TRBV28 to TRBJ1-1, with D maybe TRBD1 (6 bases). Germline CDR1 is MDHEN and CDR2 is SYDVKM. V was clipped by 4 bases and J by 6 bases, with 21 bases between them. The CDR3 consists of 16 residues. Written as DNA, the CDR3 is TGTGCCAGCAGTTCAGGCCAGGGACACCTTAAACCTGAAGCTTTCTTT. Translating gives CASSSGQGHLKPEAFF.

V gene TRBV2 combines with J gene TRBJ2-2, with a tentative D call TRBD1 (6 bases). V was trimmed by 1 base and J by 0 bases, leaving 6 bases between them. The CDR3 is 15 residues long. Looked up from germline, CDR1 is SNHLY and CDR2 is FYNNEI. The CDR3 sequence: CASSEGTANTGELFF. The CDR3 bases are TGTGCCAGCAGTGAAGGGACAGCGAACACCGGGGAGCTGTTTTTT. The complete variable domain, with remaining parts taken from reference TRBV2 and TRBJ2-2, reads EPEVTQTPSHQVTQMGQEVILRCVPISNHLYFYWYRQILGQKVEFLVSFYNNEISEKSEIFDDQFSVERPDGSNFTLKIRSTKLEDSAMYFCASSEGTANTGELFFGEGSRLTVL.

The chain employs TRBV15 and TRBJ1-4, with D perhaps matching TRBD1 (6 bases). Germline V CDR1 and CDR2: LNHNV, YYDKDF (reference sequence). CDR3 size: 14 residues. Trimming took off 6 bases at V and 8 bases at J, with 16 bases between the two ends. The CDR3 region is CATRVGQPGEKLFF. DNA of the CDR3: TGTGCCACCAGAGTCGGACAGCCAGGGGAAAAACTGTTTTTT.

This chain connects TRBV12-3 or TRBV12-4 to TRBJ1-1; maybe TRBD1 (6 bases). The CDR3 is 13 residues long. Trimming stripped 3 bases from V and 4 bases from J, with 9 bases between. The CDR3 sequence is CASSLGGGTEAFF. CDR3 DNA sequence: TGTGCCAGCAGTTTGGGAGGGGGCACTGAAGCTTTCTTT.

The V gene is TRBV7-6, the J gene TRBJ1-1; tentatively, D is TRBD1 (6 bases). The germline gives CDR1 SGHVS, CDR2 FNYEAQ. The CDR3 runs to 19 residues. The V gene lost 0 bases and the J gene lost 1 base, with 21 bases spanning the gap. This CDR3 reads CASSLARGVEQGPNTEAFF. CDR3 DNA sequence: TGTGCCAGCAGCTTAGCCCGTGGGGTAGAACAGGGCCCGAACACTGAAGCTTTCTTT.

The rearrangement uses TRBV4-2 and TRBJ1-4; TRBD1 might be the D (6 bases). Germline lookup yields CDR1 LGHNA and CDR2 YNFKEQ. Trimming took off 0 bases at V and 11 bases at J, with 19 bases between the two ends. The CDR3 totals 16 residues. CDR3 in DNA: TGTGCCAGCAGCCAAGAAAGGGACACCGGGATGTGGAAACTGTTTTTT. Translation gives CASSQERDTGMWKLFF.

Regarding this clone: The junction departs from the called germline gene at one end, perhaps through a read error. The rearrangement joins TRBV2 to TRBJ2-3; D might be TRBD1 (6 bases). The CDR3 is made up of 12 amino acids. CDR1 SNHLY and CDR2 FYNNEI come from the germline V gene. Written as DNA, the CDR3 is TGTGCCAGCAGGGAAGGGGGAGATACGCAGTATTTT. Amino acids: CASREGGDTQYF.

V usage is TRBV5-8 and J usage is TRBJ1-4; 9 bases map to TRBD1. Germline lookup yields CDR1 SGHTS and CDR2 YDEGEE. J lost 2 bases, V lost 4 bases, and 6 bases had no gene match. The CDR3 has 16 residues. CDR3 protein: CASSPDRGRTNEKLFF. In nucleotides, the CDR3 is TGTGCCAGCAGCCCTGACAGGGGGAGGACTAATGAAAAACTGTTTTTT. Drawing the rest from reference TRBV5-8 and TRBJ1-4, the complete variable domain is EAGVTQSPTHLIKTRGQQATLRCSPISGHTSVYWYQQALGLGLQFLLWYDEGEERNRGNFPPRFSGRQFPNYSSELNVNALELEDSALYLCASSPDRGRTNEKLFFGSGTQLSVL.

CDR3 residues: CAISQGDRSSYEQYF. The DNA for the CDR3 is TGTGCCATCAGTCAAGGTGACCGGAGCTCCTACGAGCAGTACTTC. The genes are TRBV10-3 and TRBJ2-7, with no clear D. Germline-derived CDR1 and CDR2 are ENHRY and SYGVKD. V lost 5 bases and J lost 0, with 14 bases in between. The CDR3 has 15 residues.

V is TRBV7-9 and J is TRBJ1-2; 11 nucleotides align to TRBD1. The CDR3 is 14 residues long. The J segment lost 7 bases and the V segment lost 5 bases, leaving 6 bases of the junction unmatched. Germline V gene sequence: CDR1 SEHNR, CDR2 FQNEAQ (reference sequence). The CDR3 nucleotides read TGTGCCAGCAGCCCAGGACAGGGGGCGCGTGGCTACACCTTC. Translation: CASSPGQGARGYTF.

This clone came up once. The rearrangement links TRBV12-5 to TRBJ1-6; tentatively, D is TRBD1 (6 bases). Trimming removed 5 bases from V and 10 bases from J, with 15 bases in between. The CDR3 sequence is 14 residues long. Germline V gives CDR1 LGHNT, CDR2 FRNRAP. The CDR3 protein is CASGTGISGSPLHF. CDR3 sequence (DNA): TGTGCTAGTGGTACAGGGATCAGCGGATCACCCCTCCACTTT.

This chain joins TRBV19 and TRBJ1-2, with D unresolved. The germline V gene has CDR1 LNHDA and CDR2 SQIVND (reference sequence). Trimming removed 5 bases from V and 8 bases from J, with 21 bases in between. This CDR3 comprises 15 residues. The CDR3 DNA follows: TGTGCCAGTAGTGCCCGGACTGCTGTGCCGACGGGCTACACCTTC. It specifies CASSARTAVPTGYTF.

This chain uses TRBV6-2 or TRBV6-3 with TRBJ2-7, with 9 bases that match TRBD2. CDR1 and CDR2 from the germline V gene are MNHEY and SVGEGT. V shed 3 bases and J 4 bases; nucleotides not matched to a gene: 7. This CDR3 is 15 amino acids long. The CDR3 region is CASSYPAGGPYEQYF. CDR3 DNA: TGTGCCAGCAGTTATCCCGCGGGAGGGCCGTACGAGCAGTACTTC.

The chain is built from TRBV7-9 and TRBJ1-4; D might be TRBD1 (6 bases). With 5 bases removed from V and 5 bases from J, the gap between germline ends came to 15 bases. Germline lookup yields CDR1 SEHNR and CDR2 FQNEAQ (reference sequence). The CDR3 is 15 residues long. CDR3: CASSNGQTRNEKLFF. Here the CDR3 DNA reads TGTGCCAGCAGCAACGGACAGACGAGAAATGAAAAACTGTTTTTT.

V gene TRBV7-8 combines with J gene TRBJ1-1, with 10 bases fitting TRBD1. Trimming cost V 5 bases and J 3 bases; bases outside gene matches: 6. Germline CDR1 SGHVS, CDR2 FQNEAQ. This CDR3 has 15 amino acids. The CDR3 DNA is TGTGCCAGCAGCCCGTGGACAGGGGGTGACACTGAAGCTTTCTTT. It encodes CASSPWTGGDTEAFF.

V and J are TRBV14 and TRBJ2-3; D gene ambiguous. The CDR3 loop spans 13 amino acids. The germline CDR1 and CDR2 sequences are SGHDN and FVKESK. Trimming stripped 2 bases from V and 1 base from J, with 4 bases between. The CDR3 loop is CASSQLGTDTQYF. In nucleotides, the CDR3 is TGTGCCAGCAGCCAACTGGGCACAGATACGCAGTATTTT.